This TCR beta chain was documented in a study of blood T cell repertoires in COVID-19. CDR1 and CDR2 from the germline V gene are MNHEY and SVGAGI. This CDR3 region has 15 residues. V was pared by 6 bases and J by 5 bases, with 7 bases of the junction left unmatched. Sequencing used immunoSEQ multiplex PCR; TCRdb keeps in-frame clones, though not all of them. This repertoire shows some 150,000 clones, around 87% found once; its top ten account for less than 4.5%. The chain links TRBV6-5 to TRBJ1-5, with 10 bases matching TRBD1. The TCR originated in a woman aged 55-70 years with active or convalescent COVID-19. The sample consisted of peripheral blood. The CDR3 here is CASRTGTGDDQPQHF. The DNA of the CDR3 is TGTGCCAGCAGAACCGGGACAGGGGATGATCAGCCCCAGCATTTT.